Below, 18 T cell receptor beta chains from the same sample are listed, as sequenced in a study of cytomegalovirus exposure and HLA in healthy donors. Primers included in the PCR were 60 Vbeta and 13 Jbeta primers. Clones were read by immunoSEQ multiplex PCR, and TCRdb kept only the in-frame ones, dropping some. This listing includes 150,000 to 250,000 clones. The sequencing input was PBMCs. Receptor source: a boy younger than 18 in good health and CMV-seronegative.

The chain combines TRBV7-2 with TRBJ1-2, with D unresolved. Between the trimmed V and J ends, which lost 1 base and 7 bases, there was a span of 10 bases. CDR1 is SGHTA and CDR2 is FQGNSA in the germline V gene. The CDR3 contains 13 residues. Here the CDR3 DNA reads TGTGCCAGCAGCTTAGACAGTCGCGCTGGCTACACCTTC. Its protein product is CASSLDSRAGYTF.

The chain links TRBV9 to TRBJ2-3, with D perhaps matching TRBD2 (6 bases). Germline V gene sequence: CDR1 SGDLS, CDR2 YYNGEE. This CDR3 has 17 amino acids. With 0 bases removed from V and 3 bases from J, the gap between germline ends came to 17 bases. DNA for the CDR3: TGTGCCAGCAGCGTAGGAGTGACGGGTGGAGGGACAGATACGCAGTATTTT. The encoded protein is CASSVGVTGGGTDTQYF.

The chain employs TRBV27 and TRBJ2-2, with 7 bases identical to TRBD1. J gave up 6 bases and V 2 bases, and 0 bases lay outside the gene matches. Germline CDR1 is MNHEY and CDR2 is SMNVEV (reference sequence). CDR3 length: 13 amino acids. The DNA for the CDR3 is TGTGCCAGCAGTTTACAGGGGGCCGGGGAGCTGTTTTTT. Encoded protein: CASSLQGAGELFF.

The chain carries TRBV27 and TRBJ1-6, with D uncertain. The germline V gene encodes CDR1 MNHEY and CDR2 SMNVEV (reference sequence). V was shortened by 3 bases and J by 9 bases, with 15 bases between the two germline ends. The CDR3 runs 15 residues. The CDR3 region has the DNA TGTGCCAGCAGTTTTCTAGGAACGGGGAGTTCACCCCTCCACTTT. Translating it yields CASSFLGTGSSPLHF.

The chain recombines TRBV28 with TRBJ2-7; possibly TRBD2 for D (5 bases). The CDR3 has 13 residues. CDR1 and CDR2 (germline): MDHEN, SYDVKM. Trimming shortened V by 5 bases and J by 5 bases, and 13 bases separated the two germline ends. DNA of the CDR3: TGTGCCAGCAGTAGTTCTTACGGGGACGAGCAGTACTTC. Translation: CASSSSYGDEQYF. Full variable domain (outside the CDR3, taken from reference TRBV28 and TRBJ2-7): DVKVTQSSRYLVKRTGEKVFLECVQDMDHENMFWYRQDPGLGLRLIYFSYDVKMKEKGDIPEGYSVSREKKERFSLILESASTNQTSMYLCASSSSYGDEQYFGPGTRLTVT.

The chain couples TRBV28 to TRBJ2-3; 9 bases match TRBD2. The CDR3 totals 15 residues. The junction had 2 bases not matched to a gene; V was cut back by 3 bases and J by 1 base. Germline V lookup: CDR1 MDHEN, CDR2 SYDVKM. CDR3 region: CASSLLAGGTDTQYF. The CDR3 bases are TGTGCCAGCAGTTTGTTAGCGGGGGGCACAGATACGCAGTATTTT.

The chain combines TRBV18 with TRBJ1-5, with a possible D match to TRBD1 (6 bases). The CDR3 is 15 residues long. From germline, CDR1 is KGHSH and CDR2 LQKENI. V was pared by 5 bases and J by 3 bases, with 14 bases between. CDR3 nucleotides: TGTGCCAGCTCAAAGACAGGTGAATTCAATCAGCCCCAGCATTTT. It is translated as CASSKTGEFNQPQHF.

V and J are TRBV6-4 and TRBJ2-1; tentatively, D is TRBD2 (5 bases). V shed 4 bases and J shed 0 bases, with 7 bases lying between them. CDR3 length equals 14 residues. Germline V gene lookup returns CDR1 MRHNA and CDR2 SNTAGT. CDR3 coding DNA: TGTGCCAGCAGTGCAGCGGACTCCTACAATGAGCAGTTCTTC. It specifies CASSAADSYNEQFF.

The CDR3 spells CASSKTLTPTAGYTF. CDR3 coding DNA: TGTGCCAGCAGCAAGACCTTGACTCCCACGGCGGGCTACACCTTC. The genes are TRBV21-1 and TRBJ1-2. TRBV21-1 is a documented pseudogene. The CDR3 consists of 15 residues.

The rearrangement links TRBV27 to TRBJ2-1, with D tentatively TRBD1 (6 bases). Trimming pared 2 bases from V and 7 bases from J, leaving 15 bases between. Germline values: CDR1 MNHEY, CDR2 SMNVEV (reference sequence). This CDR3 is 15 amino acids long. The CDR3: CASSLGTRGSNEQFF. CDR3 sequence (DNA): TGTGCCAGCAGTTTAGGGACAAGGGGGTCAAATGAGCAGTTCTTC.

V and J are TRBV6-1 and TRBJ2-2; D is perhaps TRBD1 (6 bases). The CDR3 has 15 amino acids. The V end lost 5 bases, the J end lost 3 bases, and 13 bases lay between the germline ends. CDR1 MNHNS and CDR2 SASEGT come from the germline V gene. This chain's CDR3 is CASSTGLSDTGELFF. DNA of the CDR3: TGTGCCAGCAGTACAGGGCTAAGCGACACCGGGGAGCTGTTTTTT.

The chain has TRBV6-6 and TRBJ2-1; D may be TRBD2 (5 bases). The CDR3 has 16 amino acids. V lost 6 bases and J lost 12, with 27 bases in between. Germline CDR1 is MNHNY and CDR2 is SVGAGI (reference sequence). The CDR3 DNA sequence: TGTGCCAGCAGACCTCCGTCACTTAAAGCCACTCGGGGGCAGTTCTTC. Protein product: CASRPPSLKATRGQFF.

The genes are TRBV16 and TRBJ2-7; TRBD1 might be the D (5 bases). V was shortened by 0 bases and J by 5 bases, with 17 bases between the two germline ends. Germline CDR1 and CDR2: KGHSY and FQNENV. CDR3 size: 16 residues. The CDR3 DNA sequence: TGTGCCAGCAGCCAATCCGTAGGACACCTAACGGACGAGCAGTACTTC. Amino acids: CASSQSVGHLTDEQYF.

The rearrangement uses TRBV27 and TRBJ1-2; TRBD1 might be the D (6 bases). The CDR3 is 13 residues long. Per germline, CDR1 MNHEY and CDR2 SMNVEV (reference sequence). Between the trimmed V and J ends, which lost 11 bases and 3 bases, there was a span of 16 bases. CDR3 sequence reads: CAAALGADYGYTF. DNA of the CDR3: TGTGCCGCAGCACTGGGGGCGGACTATGGCTACACCTTC.

The chain couples TRBV7-6 to TRBJ2-3; TRBD2 matches 11 bases. The CDR3 extends over 17 amino acids. V dropped 0 bases and J dropped 5; count of bases not matched to a gene: 7. Germline values: CDR1 SGHVS, CDR2 FNYEAQ. CDR3 loop: CASSLARASGGIDTQYF. CDR3 coding DNA: TGTGCCAGCAGCTTAGCGAGGGCTAGCGGGGGGATAGATACGCAGTATTTT.

This chain connects TRBV29-1 to TRBJ1-2; unclear D gene. Trimming took 4 bases from V and 4 from J, leaving 10 bases between them. The CDR3 is 12 residues long. Germline V CDR1 and CDR2: SQVTM, ANQGSEA. The CDR3 protein is CSVVSRPYGYTF. As DNA, the CDR3 is TGCAGCGTTGTTAGCCGGCCCTATGGCTACACCTTC.

The chain uses TRBV4-3 and TRBJ2-7; 7 nucleotides match TRBD1. Unmatched junction bases numbered 8, after V lost 0 bases and J lost 3 bases. CDR1 is LGHNA, CDR2 YSLEER, per germline. The CDR3 is made up of 16 amino acids. The CDR3 nucleotides read TGCGCCAGCAGCCAAGATCGGGACAGACTATTCTACGAGCAGTACTTC. Protein product: CASSQDRDRLFYEQYF.

The genes are TRBV4-1 and TRBJ2-1, with 8 bases identical to TRBD1. This CDR3 contains 13 residues. The germline gives CDR1 MGHRA, CDR2 YSYEKL. The V gene end was trimmed by 3 bases and the J gene end by 7 bases; junction bases not matched to a gene: 2. The CDR3 region is CASSQTGDNEQFF. As DNA, the CDR3 is TGCGCCAGCAGCCAGACAGGGGATAATGAGCAGTTCTTC.